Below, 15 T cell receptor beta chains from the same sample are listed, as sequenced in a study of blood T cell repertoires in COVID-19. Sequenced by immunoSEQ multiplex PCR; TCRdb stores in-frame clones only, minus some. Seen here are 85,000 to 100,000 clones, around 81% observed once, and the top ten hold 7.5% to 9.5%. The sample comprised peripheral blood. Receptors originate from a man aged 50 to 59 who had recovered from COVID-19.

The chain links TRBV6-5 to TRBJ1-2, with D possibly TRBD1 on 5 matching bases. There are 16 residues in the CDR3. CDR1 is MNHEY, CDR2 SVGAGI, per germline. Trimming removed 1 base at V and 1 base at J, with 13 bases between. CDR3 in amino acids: CASSYFSQGLNYGYTF. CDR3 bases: TGTGCCAGCAGTTACTTTAGTCAGGGTCTTAACTATGGCTACACCTTC.

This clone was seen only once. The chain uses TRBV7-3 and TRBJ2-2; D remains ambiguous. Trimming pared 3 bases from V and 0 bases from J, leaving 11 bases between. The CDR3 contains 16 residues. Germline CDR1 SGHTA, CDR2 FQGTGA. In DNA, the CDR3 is TGTGCCAGCAGCTTTGCCGGTACCGCGAACACCGGGGAGCTGTTTTTT. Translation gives CASSFAGTANTGELFF.

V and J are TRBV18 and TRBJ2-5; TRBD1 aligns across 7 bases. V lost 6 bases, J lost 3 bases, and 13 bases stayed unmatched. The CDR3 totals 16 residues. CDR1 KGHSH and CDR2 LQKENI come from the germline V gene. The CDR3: CASSYSDRTGEETQYF. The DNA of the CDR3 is TGTGCCAGCTCCTACTCGGACCGGACAGGAGAAGAGACCCAGTACTTC.

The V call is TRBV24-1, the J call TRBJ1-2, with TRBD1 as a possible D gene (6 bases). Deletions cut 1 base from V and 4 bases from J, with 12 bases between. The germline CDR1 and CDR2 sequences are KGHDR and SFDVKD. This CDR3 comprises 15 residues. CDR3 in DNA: TGTGCCACCAGTGATTTTGAGGGGGACCCCTATGGCTACACCTTC. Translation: CATSDFEGDPYGYTF.

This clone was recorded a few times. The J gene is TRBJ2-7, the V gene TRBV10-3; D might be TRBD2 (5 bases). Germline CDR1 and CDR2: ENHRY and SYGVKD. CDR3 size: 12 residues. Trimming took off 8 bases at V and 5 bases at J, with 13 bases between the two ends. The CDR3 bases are TGTGCCATCCCGGCCTCCGGGAACGAGCAGTACTTC. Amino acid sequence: CAIPASGNEQYF.

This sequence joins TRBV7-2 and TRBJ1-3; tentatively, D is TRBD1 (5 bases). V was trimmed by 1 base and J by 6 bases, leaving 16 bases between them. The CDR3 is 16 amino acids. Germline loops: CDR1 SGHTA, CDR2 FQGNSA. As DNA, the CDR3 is TGTGCCAGCAGCTTAGTATCCGTACAGGTTGCAAACACCATATATTTT. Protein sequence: CASSLVSVQVANTIYF.

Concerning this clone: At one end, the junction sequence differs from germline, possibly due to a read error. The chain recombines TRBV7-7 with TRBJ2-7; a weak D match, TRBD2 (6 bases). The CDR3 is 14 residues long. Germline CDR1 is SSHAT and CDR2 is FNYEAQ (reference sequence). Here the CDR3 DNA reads TGTGCTAGCAGCTTAGCAGGTAGCGGCTACGAGCAGTACTTC. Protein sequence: CASSLAGSGYEQYF.

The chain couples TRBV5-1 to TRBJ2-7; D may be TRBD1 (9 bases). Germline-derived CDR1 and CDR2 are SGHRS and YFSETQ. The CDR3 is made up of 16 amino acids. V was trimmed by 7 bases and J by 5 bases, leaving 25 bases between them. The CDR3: CASGTRTGDRRHEQYF. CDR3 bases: TGCGCCAGCGGGACTAGGACAGGGGATCGACGGCACGAGCAGTACTTC.

DNA for the CDR3: TGTGCCAGCAACCCCAACCGGGACATACGCCCCCACGAGCAGTACTTC. As protein: CASNPNRDIRPHEQYF. The chain carries TRBV6-2 or TRBV6-3 and TRBJ2-7; a weak D match, TRBD1 (6 bases). The V end lost 7 bases, the J end lost 5 bases, and 24 bases lay between the germline ends. This CDR3 comprises 16 residues. Looked up from germline, CDR1 is MNHEY and CDR2 is SVGEGT.

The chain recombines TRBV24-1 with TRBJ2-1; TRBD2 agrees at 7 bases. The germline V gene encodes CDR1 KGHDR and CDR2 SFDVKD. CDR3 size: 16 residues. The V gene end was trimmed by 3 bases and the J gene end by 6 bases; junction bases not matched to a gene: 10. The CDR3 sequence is CATSDLADLSRNEQFF. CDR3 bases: TGTGCCACCAGTGATCTAGCGGATCTATCACGCAATGAGCAGTTCTTC.

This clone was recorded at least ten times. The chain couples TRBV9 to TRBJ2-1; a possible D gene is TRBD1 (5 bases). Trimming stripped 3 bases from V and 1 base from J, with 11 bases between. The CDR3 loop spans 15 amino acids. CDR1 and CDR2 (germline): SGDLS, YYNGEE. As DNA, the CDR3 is TGTGCCAGCAGCGCCGCAGGGCTTTCCTACAATGAGCAGTTCTTC. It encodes CASSAAGLSYNEQFF.

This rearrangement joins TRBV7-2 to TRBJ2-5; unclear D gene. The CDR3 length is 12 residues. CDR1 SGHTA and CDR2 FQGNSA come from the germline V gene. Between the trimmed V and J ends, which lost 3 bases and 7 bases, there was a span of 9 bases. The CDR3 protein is CASSLASRTQYF. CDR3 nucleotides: TGTGCCAGCAGCTTGGCATCAAGGACCCAGTACTTC.

The CDR3 DNA reads TGTGCCAGCAGCTTAGCCACGGGACTAGCGGGACAGACCCAGTACTTC. Translation: CASSLATGLAGQTQYF. The rearrangement uses TRBV7-2 and TRBJ2-5; 13 bases are a match to TRBD2. The V segment lost 0 bases and the J segment 6 bases; nucleotides outside the gene matches: 4. The CDR3 is 16 amino acids. Germline V gene data show CDR1 as SGHTA and CDR2 as FQGNSA.

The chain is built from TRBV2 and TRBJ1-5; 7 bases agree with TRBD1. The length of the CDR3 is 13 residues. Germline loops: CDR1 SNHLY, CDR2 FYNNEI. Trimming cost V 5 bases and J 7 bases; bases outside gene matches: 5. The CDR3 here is CASSPDRDQPQHF. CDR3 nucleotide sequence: TGTGCCAGCAGTCCTGACAGGGACCAGCCCCAGCATTTT. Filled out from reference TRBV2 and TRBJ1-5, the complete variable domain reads EPEVTQTPSHQVTQMGQEVILRCVPISNHLYFYWYRQILGQKVEFLVSFYNNEISEKSEIFDDQFSVERPDGSNFTLKIRSTKLEDSAMYFCASSPDRDQPQHFGDGTRLSIL.

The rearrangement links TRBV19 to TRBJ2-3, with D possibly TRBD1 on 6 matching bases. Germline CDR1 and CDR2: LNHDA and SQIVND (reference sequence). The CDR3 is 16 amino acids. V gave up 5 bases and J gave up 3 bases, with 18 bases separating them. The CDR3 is CASSGRDARGTDTQYF. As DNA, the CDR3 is TGTGCCAGTAGTGGACGGGACGCCAGGGGAACAGATACGCAGTATTTT.